These 5 T cell receptor beta chains were all obtained from the same sample, sequenced in a study of T cell responses to AZD1222 COVID-19 vaccine. Using immunoSEQ multiplex PCR, the repertoire was profiled, and TCRdb retains in-frame clones only, with some absent. The sample contains about 130,000 clones, 90% of which appear only once. The source was peripheral blood, collected on day 0 of MenACWY control vaccination. These receptors all stem from an adult in good health.

This clone was observed once. This sequence joins TRBV27 and TRBJ1-5, with D possibly TRBD1 on 6 matching bases. This CDR3 region has 17 residues. V lost 4 bases to trimming and J lost 0 bases, with 16 bases between them. Germline V gene lookup returns CDR1 MNHEY and CDR2 SMNVEV (reference sequence). CDR3 nucleotide sequence: TGTGCCAGCAGTTCATACATCGGACAGTATAGCAATCAGCCCCAGCATTTT. Amino acids: CASSSYIGQYSNQPQHF.

The chain has TRBV7-6 and TRBJ1-4; D is unresolved. There are 19 residues in the CDR3. From germline, CDR1 is SGHVS and CDR2 FNYEAQ. V gave up 2 bases and J gave up 0 bases, with 19 bases separating them. The CDR3 protein is CASSLIDTETDATNEKLFF. CDR3 sequence (DNA): TGTGCCAGCAGCTTAATTGATACAGAGACCGATGCAACTAATGAAAAACTGTTTTTT.

The chain couples TRBV28 to TRBJ2-1, with 11 positions matching TRBD1. This CDR3 spans 15 amino acids. The germline gives CDR1 MDHEN, CDR2 SYDVKM. The V and J ends lost 6 bases and 3 bases, in that order; junction bases with no gene match: 4. CDR3 bases: TGTGCCAGCAGCTCCGGGACAGGGGGCTACAATGAGCAGTTCTTC. As protein: CASSSGTGGYNEQFF. The whole variable domain, remainder taken from reference TRBV28 and TRBJ2-1, is DVKVTQSSRYLVKRTGEKVFLECVQDMDHENMFWYRQDPGLGLRLIYFSYDVKMKEKGDIPEGYSVSREKKERFSLILESASTNQTSMYLCASSSGTGGYNEQFFGPGTRLTVL.

This clone was observed a few times. The V and J genes are TRBV7-2 and TRBJ1-2; TRBD1 might be the D (6 bases). CDR3 length: 16 amino acids. Germline V gene lookup returns CDR1 SGHTA and CDR2 FQGNSA. The germline V and J ends were trimmed by 1 base and 5 bases, with 17 bases remaining between them. CDR3 DNA sequence: TGTGCCAGCAGCTTAGTACAGGCTTACAGGGTTTATGGCTACACCTTC. It specifies CASSLVQAYRVYGYTF.

The chain employs TRBV7-3 and TRBJ2-1; tentatively, D is TRBD2 (6 bases). Germline CDR1 is SGHTA and CDR2 is FQGTGA. V gave up 5 bases and J gave up 7 bases, with 18 bases separating them. The length of the CDR3 is 15 residues. CDR3 sequence (DNA): TGTGCCAGCAGCAGGGACTCCCTGGGTGCAAATGAGCAGTTCTTC. Translation gives CASSRDSLGANEQFF.